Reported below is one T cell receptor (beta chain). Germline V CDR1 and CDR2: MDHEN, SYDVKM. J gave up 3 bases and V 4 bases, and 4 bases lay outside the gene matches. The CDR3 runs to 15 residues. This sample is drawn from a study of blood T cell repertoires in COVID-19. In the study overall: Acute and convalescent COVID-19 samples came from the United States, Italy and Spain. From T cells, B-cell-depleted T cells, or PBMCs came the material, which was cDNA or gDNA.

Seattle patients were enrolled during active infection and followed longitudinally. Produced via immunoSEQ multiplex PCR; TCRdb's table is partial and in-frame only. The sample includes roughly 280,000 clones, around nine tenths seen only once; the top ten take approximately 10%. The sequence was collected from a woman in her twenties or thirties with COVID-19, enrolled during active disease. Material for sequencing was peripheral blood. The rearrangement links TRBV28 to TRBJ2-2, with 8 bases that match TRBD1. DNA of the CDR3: TGTGCCAGCAGTTCACCGGGACAGGACACCGGGGAGCTGTTTTTT. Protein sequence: CASSSPGQDTGELFF.